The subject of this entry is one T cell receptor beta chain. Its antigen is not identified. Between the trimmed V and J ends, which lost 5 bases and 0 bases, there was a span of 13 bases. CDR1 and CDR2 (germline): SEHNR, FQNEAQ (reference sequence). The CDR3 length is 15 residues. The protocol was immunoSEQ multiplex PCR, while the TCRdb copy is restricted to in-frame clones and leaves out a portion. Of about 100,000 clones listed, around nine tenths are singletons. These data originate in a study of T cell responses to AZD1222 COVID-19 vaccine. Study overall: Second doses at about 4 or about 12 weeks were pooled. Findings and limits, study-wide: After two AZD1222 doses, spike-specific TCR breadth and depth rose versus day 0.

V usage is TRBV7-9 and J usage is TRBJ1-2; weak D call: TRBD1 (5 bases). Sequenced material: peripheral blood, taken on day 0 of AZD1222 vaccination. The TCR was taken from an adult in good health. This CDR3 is CASSLGGWANYGYTF. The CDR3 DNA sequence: TGTGCCAGCAGCCTCGGGGGTTGGGCTAACTATGGCTACACCTTC.